This T cell receptor (beta chain) was sequenced in a study of shared clonotypes between healthy human individuals. Study in general: The plates for each donor numbered three CD4 naive, three CD4 memory, two CD8 naive and one CD8 memory.

Trimming removed 8 bases from V and 9 bases from J; junction bases left unmatched: 21. The CDR3 covers 17 residues. Clones were sequenced by immunoSEQ multiplex PCR, and TCRdb holds only the in-frame ones, with some missing. Of roughly 2.6 million clones listed, approximately 90% are singletons. This receptor was obtained from a man between 18 and 35 years old in good health. The chain employs TRBV23-1 and TRBJ2-3; TRBD2 matches 9 bases. TRBV23-1 falls under the ORF class, with uncertain function. The sequencing sample was made of naive CD4+ T cells sorted from blood. Subset described: CD45RA+ positively selected. CDR3 in amino acids: CASAPPGLAGLWGTQYF. CDR3 nucleotide sequence: TGCGCCAGCGCACCCCCGGGGCTAGCGGGGCTCTGGGGGACGCAGTATTTT.